Shown below are 3 T cell receptor beta chains from a single sample sequenced in a study of beta chain features in type 1 diabetes (dated by TCRdb to the late 2010s). On the study overall, not on this receptor specifically: Type 1 diabetes patients showed a moderate but significant shortening of TCRB CDR3 length in all four CD4+ subsets.

The library relied on the immunoSEQ multiplex PCR assay. The entire isolated RNA was reverse transcribed using the High Capacity cDNA Reverse Transcription Kit, and thus expressed TCRB transcripts were sequenced. TCRdb took over this immuneACCESS table, retaining in-frame rearrangements with V and J assigned. Such tables are incomplete; in checked studies, under half of the missing clones stem from an unresolved V gene, and the remainder is unexplained. The sample table records almost 350,000 clones; around 9.7% of these occur just once. Clones ranked in the top ten supply approximately 1% of the sample. Their antigen targets remain unknown. What was sequenced was central memory CD4+ T cells from blood. These receptors all stem from a man between 25 and 39 years old with type 1 diabetes.

The genes are TRBV25-1 and TRBJ1-4, with unresolved D. Germline values: CDR1 MGHDK, CDR2 SYGVNS. The ends were cut back, 3 bases at V and 0 bases at J, with 5 bases in the middle. The CDR3 covers 14 residues. The CDR3 is CASSDRATNEKLFF. The CDR3 DNA is TGTGCCAGCAGTGACAGAGCAACTAATGAAAAACTGTTTTTT.

This clone was found a few times. The gene calls are TRBV30 and TRBJ2-7, with D perhaps matching TRBD2 (5 bases). Trimming shortened V by 2 bases and J by 5 bases, and 7 bases separated the two germline ends. Germline V gene data show CDR1 as GTSNPN and CDR2 as SVGIG (reference sequence). The CDR3 length is 11 residues. As DNA, the CDR3 is TGTGCCTGGAGTACACTAGACGAGCAGTACTTC. This encodes CAWSTLDEQYF.

The chain carries TRBV4-1 and TRBJ1-1; 8 bases align to TRBD1. The V gene end was trimmed by 5 bases and the J gene end by 2 bases; junction bases not matched to a gene: 10. The CDR3 has 16 residues. From germline, CDR1 is MGHRA and CDR2 YSYEKL. As DNA, the CDR3 is TGCGCCAGCAGCGAAGCAGACAGGGGATTAAACACTGAAGCTTTCTTT. Its protein is CASSEADRGLNTEAFF.